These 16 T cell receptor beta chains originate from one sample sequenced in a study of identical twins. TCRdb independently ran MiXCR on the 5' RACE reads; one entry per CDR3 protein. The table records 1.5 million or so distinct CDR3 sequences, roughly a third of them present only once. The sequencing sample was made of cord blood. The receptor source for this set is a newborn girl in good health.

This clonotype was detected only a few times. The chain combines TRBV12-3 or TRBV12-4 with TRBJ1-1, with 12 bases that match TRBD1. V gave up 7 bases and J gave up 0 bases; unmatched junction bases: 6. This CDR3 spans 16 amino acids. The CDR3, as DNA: TGTGCCAGCACCCCCGGGACAGGGGGCCTGAACACTGAAGCTTTCTTT. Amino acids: CASTPGTGGLNTEAFF.

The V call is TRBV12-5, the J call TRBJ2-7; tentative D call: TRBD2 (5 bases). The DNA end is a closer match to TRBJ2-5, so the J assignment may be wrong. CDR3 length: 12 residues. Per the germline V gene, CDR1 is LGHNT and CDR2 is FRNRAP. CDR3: CASGLGEGTQYF. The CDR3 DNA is TGTGCTAGTGGTTTGGGAGAGGGGACCCAGTACTTC.

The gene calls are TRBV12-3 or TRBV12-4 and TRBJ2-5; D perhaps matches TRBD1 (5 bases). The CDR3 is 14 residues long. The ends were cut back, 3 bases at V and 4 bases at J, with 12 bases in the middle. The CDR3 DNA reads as TGTGCCAGCAGTTTCTTGCCTAGGGGAGAGACCCAGTACTTC. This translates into CASSFLPRGETQYF.

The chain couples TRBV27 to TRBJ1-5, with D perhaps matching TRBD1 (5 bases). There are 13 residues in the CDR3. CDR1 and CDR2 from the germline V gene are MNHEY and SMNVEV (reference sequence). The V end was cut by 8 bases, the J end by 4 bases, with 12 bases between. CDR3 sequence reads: CASGTDWNQPQHF. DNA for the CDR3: TGTGCCAGCGGGACTGATTGGAATCAGCCCCAGCATTTT.

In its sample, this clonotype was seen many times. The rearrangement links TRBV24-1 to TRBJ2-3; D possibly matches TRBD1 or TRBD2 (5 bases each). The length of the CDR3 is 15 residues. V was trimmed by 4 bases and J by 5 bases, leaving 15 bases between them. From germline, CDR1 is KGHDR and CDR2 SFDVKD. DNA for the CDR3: TGTGCCACCAGTGAACCGGGACCCGGCGTAGATACGCAGTATTTT. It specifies CATSEPGPGVDTQYF.

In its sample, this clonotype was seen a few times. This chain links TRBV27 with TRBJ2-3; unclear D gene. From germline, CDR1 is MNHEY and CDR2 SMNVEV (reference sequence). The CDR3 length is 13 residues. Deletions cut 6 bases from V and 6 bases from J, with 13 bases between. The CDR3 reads CASRRPAQDTQYF. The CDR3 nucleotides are TGTGCCAGCAGGAGGCCCGCACAGGATACGCAGTATTTT.

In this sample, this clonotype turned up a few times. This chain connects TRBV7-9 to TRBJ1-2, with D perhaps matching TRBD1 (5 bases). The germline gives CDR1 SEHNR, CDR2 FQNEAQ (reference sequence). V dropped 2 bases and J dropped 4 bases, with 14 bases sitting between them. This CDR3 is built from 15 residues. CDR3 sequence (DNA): TGTGCCAGCAGCTTACTATTGGCAGGGCCCTATGGCTACACCTTC. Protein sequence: CASSLLLAGPYGYTF.

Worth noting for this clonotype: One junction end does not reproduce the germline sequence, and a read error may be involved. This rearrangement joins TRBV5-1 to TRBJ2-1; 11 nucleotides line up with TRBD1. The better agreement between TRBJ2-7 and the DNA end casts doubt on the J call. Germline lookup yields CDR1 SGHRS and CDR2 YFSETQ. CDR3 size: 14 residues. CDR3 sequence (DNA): TGCGCCGGCAGCGGTGGACAGGGGGCCAATGAGCAGTACTTC. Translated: CAGSGGQGANEQYF.

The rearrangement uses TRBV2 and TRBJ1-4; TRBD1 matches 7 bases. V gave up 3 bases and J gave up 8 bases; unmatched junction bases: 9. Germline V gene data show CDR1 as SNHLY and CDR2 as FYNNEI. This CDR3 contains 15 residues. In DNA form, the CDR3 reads TGTGCCAGCAGTGACCAGACAGGGCTACGGGAAAAACTGTTTTTT. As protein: CASSDQTGLREKLFF.

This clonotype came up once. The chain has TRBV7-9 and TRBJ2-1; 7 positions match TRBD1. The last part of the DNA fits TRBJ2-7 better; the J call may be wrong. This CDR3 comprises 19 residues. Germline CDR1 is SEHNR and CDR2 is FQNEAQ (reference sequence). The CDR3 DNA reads TGTGCCAGCAGCTCGCCCTTGGGACAGACCCGCAATCGCTACAATGAGCAGTACTTC. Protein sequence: CASSSPLGQTRNRYNEQYF.

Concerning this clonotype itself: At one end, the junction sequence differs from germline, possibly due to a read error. The CDR3 DNA reads TGCGCCAGCAGCTTGTTCCCGACTGAGGGAAGCTCCTGCAATGAGCAGTTCTTC. Translating it yields CASSLFPTEGSSCNEQFF. V gene TRBV5-1 combines with J gene TRBJ2-1; the D gene is possibly TRBD2 (5 bases). There are 18 residues in the CDR3. Looked up from germline, CDR1 is SGHRS and CDR2 is YFSETQ.

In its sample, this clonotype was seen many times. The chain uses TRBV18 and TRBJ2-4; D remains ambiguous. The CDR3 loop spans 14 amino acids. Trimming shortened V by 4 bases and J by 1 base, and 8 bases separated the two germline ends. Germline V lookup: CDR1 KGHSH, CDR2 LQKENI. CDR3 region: CASSLSQAKNIQYF. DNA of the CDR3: TGTGCCAGCTCACTCTCACAGGCCAAAAACATTCAGTACTTC.

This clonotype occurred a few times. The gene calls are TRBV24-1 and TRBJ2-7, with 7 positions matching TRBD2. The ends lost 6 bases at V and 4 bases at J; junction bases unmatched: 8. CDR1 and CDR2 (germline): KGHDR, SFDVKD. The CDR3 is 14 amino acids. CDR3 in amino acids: CATSRAGVEYEQYF. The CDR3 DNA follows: TGTGCCACCAGTCGGGCGGGAGTAGAATACGAGCAGTACTTC.

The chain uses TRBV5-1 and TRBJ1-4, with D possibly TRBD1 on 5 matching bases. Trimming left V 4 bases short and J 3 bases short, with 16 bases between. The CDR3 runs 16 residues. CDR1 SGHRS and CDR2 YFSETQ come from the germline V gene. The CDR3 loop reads CASSPGAGPPNEKLFF. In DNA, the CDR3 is TGCGCCAGCAGCCCCGGGGCAGGACCACCTAATGAAAAACTGTTTTTT.

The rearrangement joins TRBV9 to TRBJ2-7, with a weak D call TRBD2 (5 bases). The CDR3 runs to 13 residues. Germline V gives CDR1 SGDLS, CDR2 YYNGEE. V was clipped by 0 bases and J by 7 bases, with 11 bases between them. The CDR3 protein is CASSVGLSNEQYF. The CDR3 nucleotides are TGTGCCAGCAGCGTAGGACTATCGAATGAGCAGTACTTC.

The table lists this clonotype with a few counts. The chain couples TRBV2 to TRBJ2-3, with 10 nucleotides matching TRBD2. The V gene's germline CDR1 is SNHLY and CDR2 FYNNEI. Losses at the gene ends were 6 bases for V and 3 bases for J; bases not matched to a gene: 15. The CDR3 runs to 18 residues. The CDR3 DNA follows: TGTGCCAGCAGACCTGGGGGCCTTAGCGGGAGGTTGACAGATACGCAGTATTTT. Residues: CASRPGGLSGRLTDTQYF.